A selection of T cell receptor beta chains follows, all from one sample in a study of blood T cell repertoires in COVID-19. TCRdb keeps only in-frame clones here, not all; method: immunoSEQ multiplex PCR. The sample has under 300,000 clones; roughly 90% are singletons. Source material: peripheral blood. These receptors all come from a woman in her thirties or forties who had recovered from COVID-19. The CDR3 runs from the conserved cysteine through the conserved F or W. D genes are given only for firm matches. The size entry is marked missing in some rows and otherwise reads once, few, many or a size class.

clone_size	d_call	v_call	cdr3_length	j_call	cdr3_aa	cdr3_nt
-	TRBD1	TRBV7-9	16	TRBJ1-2	CASSSSGQGPYYGYTF	TGTGCCAGCAGCTCCTCGGGACAGGGGCCTTACTATGGCTACACCTTC
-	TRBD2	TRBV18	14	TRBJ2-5	CASSRWTSAETQYF	TGTGCCAGCTCACGATGGACTAGCGCGGAGACCCAGTACTTC
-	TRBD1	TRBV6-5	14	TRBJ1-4	CASKPGQHNEKLFF	TGTGCCAGCAAACCGGGACAGCATAATGAAAAACTGTTTTTT
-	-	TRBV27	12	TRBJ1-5	CASRRENQPQHF	TGTGCCAGCAGACGGGAAAATCAGCCCCAGCATTTT
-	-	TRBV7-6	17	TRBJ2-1	CASSLAEVALFGNEQFF	TGTGCCAGCAGCTTAGCTGAGGTAGCGCTCTTTGGCAATGAGCAGTTCTTC
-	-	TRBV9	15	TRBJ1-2	CASSVGKGPPSGYTF	TGTGCCAGCAGCGTAGGAAAGGGGCCCCCTTCGGGCTACACCTTC
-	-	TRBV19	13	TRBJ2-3	CASSYRATDTQYF	TGTGCCAGTAGTTACAGGGCAACAGATACGCAGTATTTT
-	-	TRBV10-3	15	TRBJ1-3	CAISPGQSSGNTIYF	TGTGCCATCAGTCCCGGACAGTCCTCTGGAAACACCATATATTTT
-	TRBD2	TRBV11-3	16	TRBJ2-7	CASSRRLAGGVYEQYF	TGTGCCAGCAGCCGGAGACTAGCGGGAGGCGTCTACGAGCAGTACTTC
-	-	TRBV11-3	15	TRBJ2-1	CASSLDRGANNEQFF	TGTGCCAGCAGCTTAGATCGGGGAGCTAACAATGAGCAGTTCTTC
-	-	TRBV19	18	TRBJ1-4	CASSTAGLGRATNEKLFF	TGTGCCAGTAGTACCGCAGGTTTGGGGAGGGCAACTAATGAAAAACTGTTTTTT
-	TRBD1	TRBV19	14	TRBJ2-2	CASRNRGSTGELFF	TGTGCCAGTAGGAACAGGGGGAGCACCGGGGAGCTGTTTTTT
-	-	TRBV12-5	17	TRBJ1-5	CASGLVQAGLGNQPQHF	TGTGCTAGTGGTTTGGTACAGGCGGGGCTCGGCAATCAGCCCCAGCATTTT
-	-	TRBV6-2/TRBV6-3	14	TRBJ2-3	CASSSWLESDTQYF	TGTGCCAGCAGTTCCTGGCTAGAGTCAGATACGCAGTATTTT
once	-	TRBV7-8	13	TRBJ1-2	CASSNTEFYGYTF	TGTGCCAGCAGCAATACAGAATTCTATGGCTACACCTTC